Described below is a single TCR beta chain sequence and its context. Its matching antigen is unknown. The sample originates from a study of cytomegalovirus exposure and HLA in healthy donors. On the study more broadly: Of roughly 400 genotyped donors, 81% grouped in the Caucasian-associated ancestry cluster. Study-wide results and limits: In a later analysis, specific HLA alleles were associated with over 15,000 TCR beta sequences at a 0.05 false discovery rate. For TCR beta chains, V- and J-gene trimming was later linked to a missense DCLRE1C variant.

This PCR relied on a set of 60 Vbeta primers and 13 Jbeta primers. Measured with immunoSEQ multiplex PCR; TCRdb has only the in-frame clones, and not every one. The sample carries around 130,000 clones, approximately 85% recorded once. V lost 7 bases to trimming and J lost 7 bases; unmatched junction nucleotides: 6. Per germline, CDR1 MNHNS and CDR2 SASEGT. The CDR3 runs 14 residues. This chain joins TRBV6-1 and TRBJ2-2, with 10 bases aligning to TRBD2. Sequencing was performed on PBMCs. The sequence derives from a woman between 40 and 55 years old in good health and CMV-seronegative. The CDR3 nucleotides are TGTGCCAGCATGGCTAGCGGGAGTGTCGGGGAGCTGTTTTTT. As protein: CASMASGSVGELFF.